Listed below are T cell receptor beta chains from one sample, sequenced in a study of blood T cell repertoires in COVID-19. Assay: immunoSEQ multiplex PCR; the TCRdb copy retains only in-frame clones and omits some. The table includes roughly 90,000 clones, roughly 76% detected once. The sample was peripheral blood. Every receptor here comes from an elderly woman with active or convalescent COVID-19. CDR3s include the opening cysteine and the closing phenylalanine or tryptophan. Fields, in order: J gene, D gene, V gene, clone size, CDR3 DNA, CDR3 protein. D genes are given only for firm matches. Clone size is stated in some rows and not others, as once, few, many or a class when expanded.

J: TRBJ1-5
D: .
V: TRBV12-5
size: .
DNA: TGTGCTAGTGGTTTGGTCTCCTCACAGGAAACCATTCAGCCCCAGCATTTT
CDR3: CASGLVSSQETIQPQHF

J: TRBJ2-2
D: .
V: TRBV14
size: .
DNA: TGTGCCAGCAGCCAACTTAGCGGAGGAAACACCGGGGAGCTGTTTTTT
CDR3: CASSQLSGGNTGELFF

J: TRBJ2-5
D: .
V: TRBV5-5
size: .
DNA: TGTGCCAGCAGCTTTTCTCAGGTAGAGACCCAGTACTTC
CDR3: CASSFSQVETQYF

J: TRBJ1-1
D: .
V: TRBV18
size: .
DNA: TGTGCCAGCTCACCATGGCCTGAAGCTTTCTTT
CDR3: CASSPWPEAFF

J: TRBJ2-7
D: TRBD1
V: TRBV28
size: few
DNA: TGTGCCAGCAGCCTCTGGGGACAGGACTACGAGCAGTACTTC
CDR3: CASSLWGQDYEQYF

J: TRBJ2-2
D: TRBD2
V: TRBV19
size: .
DNA: TGTGCCAGTAGTATAGTCGGGGGGACCGGGGAGCTGTTTTTT
CDR3: CASSIVGGTGELFF

J: TRBJ2-7
D: .
V: TRBV7-2
size: .
DNA: TGTGCCAGCAGCAACGGAGTCTACGAGCAGTACTTC
CDR3: CASSNGVYEQYF

J: TRBJ2-1
D: TRBD2
V: TRBV19
size: .
DNA: TGTGCCAGTAGTAGGACACCGGGACTAGCGGGAGAAAATGAGCAGTTCTTC
CDR3: CASSRTPGLAGENEQFF

J: TRBJ2-1
D: .
V: TRBV4-2
size: .
DNA: TGTGCCAGCAGCCAAGATCGGCTAGCCGGCGAGCAGTTCTTC
CDR3: CASSQDRLAGEQFF

J: TRBJ2-5
D: .
V: TRBV11-2
size: .
DNA: TGTGCCAGCAGCTTAGGAGCTAGTTCGTCGGAGACCCAGTACTTC
CDR3: CASSLGASSSETQYF

J: TRBJ1-6
D: TRBD1
V: TRBV4-2
size: .
DNA: TGTGCCAGCAGCCAAGATCTCGGAGGCAGGGGGACCGCCGCTTATTCACCCCTCCACTTT
CDR3: CASSQDLGGRGTAAYSPLHF

J: TRBJ2-2
D: .
V: TRBV2
size: once
DNA: TGTGCCAGCACCACGGGGACGAACACCGGGGAGCTGTTTTTT
CDR3: CASTTGTNTGELFF

J: TRBJ2-7
D: TRBD1
V: TRBV6-2/TRBV6-3
size: few
DNA: TGTGCCAGCAGTCTAACAGGGACAGGGGTCGAGCAGTACTTC
CDR3: CASSLTGTGVEQYF

J: TRBJ1-5
D: .
V: TRBV20-1
size: .
DNA: TGCAGTGCTAGTTCAGGGTTGGATCAGCCCCAGCATTTT
CDR3: CSASSGLDQPQHF

J: TRBJ2-2
D: .
V: TRBV7-3
size: few
DNA: TGTGCCAGCAGCTTACAGGGCCCTAGCACCGGGGAGCTGTTTTTT
CDR3: CASSLQGPSTGELFF

J: TRBJ2-1
D: .
V: TRBV27
size: .
DNA: TGTGCCAGCAGTTCCCCTTTGGGGAGCTCCTACAATGAGCAGTTCTTC
CDR3: CASSSPLGSSYNEQFF

J: TRBJ1-1
D: .
V: TRBV28
size: .
DNA: TGTGCCAGCAGCTTACCCAGGACAGAAGCTTTCTTT
CDR3: CASSLPRTEAFF

J: TRBJ2-7
D: .
V: TRBV18
size: .
DNA: TGTGCCAGCTCACCAGAACCCTCTATCCGGGGAAAAAGCTACGAGCAGTACTTC
CDR3: CASSPEPSIRGKSYEQYF

J: TRBJ2-1
D: .
V: TRBV7-2
size: .
DNA: TGTGCCAGCAGCTTTCGCGATGAGCAGTTCTTC
CDR3: CASSFRDEQFF

J: TRBJ1-2
D: TRBD1
V: TRBV6-4
size: few
DNA: TGTGCCAGCAGGGCCACAGGGGGTAACTGGGGCTACACCTTC
CDR3: CASRATGGNWGYTF

J: TRBJ2-3
D: .
V: TRBV4-2
size: .
DNA: TGTGCCAGCAGCCAAGATTACGGCCAGCGGGGCACAGATACGCAGTATTTT
CDR3: CASSQDYGQRGTDTQYF

J: TRBJ1-4
D: TRBD1
V: TRBV19
size: .
DNA: TGTGCCAGTAGTACCCAGGGGGTCGGGAAACTGTTTTTT
CDR3: CASSTQGVGKLFF

J: TRBJ2-3
D: .
V: TRBV10-3
size: .
DNA: TGTGCCATCAGCACTGATATGACAGGTTGGGCCGATACGCAGTATTTT
CDR3: CAISTDMTGWADTQYF

J: TRBJ2-3
D: .
V: TRBV4-1
size: .
DNA: TGCGCCAGCAGCCAGGGGCGACAGAGAGCAGATACGCAGTATTTT
CDR3: CASSQGRQRADTQYF

J: TRBJ2-3
D: TRBD1
V: TRBV11-2
size: .
DNA: TGTGCCAGCAGCGCGGGGACAGGGTATATAGATACGCAGTATTTT
CDR3: CASSAGTGYIDTQYF

J: TRBJ2-1
D: .
V: TRBV24-1
size: .
DNA: TGTGCCACCAGTGACCACAGGGAGCAGTTCTTC
CDR3: CATSDHREQFF

J: TRBJ2-5
D: TRBD2
V: TRBV9
size: once
DNA: TGTGCCAGCAGCGCAAAGACTGCAGCGGGGGGACACCAAGAGACCCAGTACTTC
CDR3: CASSAKTAAGGHQETQYF

J: TRBJ1-1
D: .
V: TRBV7-3
size: .
DNA: TGTGCCAGCAGCTTAAGAATTCGGGAGCGCTCGGGGTGGAACACTGAAGCTTTCTTT
CDR3: CASSLRIRERSGWNTEAFF

J: TRBJ2-7
D: TRBD1
V: TRBV5-8
size: few
DNA: TGTGCCAGCAGCTTCCGGGACAGGGGGCTCTACGAGCAGTACTTC
CDR3: CASSFRDRGLYEQYF

J: TRBJ1-5
D: .
V: TRBV21-1
size: .
DNA: TGTGCCAGCAGGATAGGCTGCGGGACAGGGCCTAATAGCAATCAGCCCCAGCATTTT
CDR3: CASRIGCGTGPNSNQPQHF

J: TRBJ1-1
D: TRBD1
V: TRBV28
size: .
DNA: TGTGCCAGCAGTTTACCAGGACAGGGCTCCACTGAAGCTTTCTTT
CDR3: CASSLPGQGSTEAFF

J: TRBJ2-5
D: .
V: TRBV6-5
size: .
DNA: TGTGCCAGCGCAGTCAGGGTCCAAGAGACCCAGTACTTC
CDR3: CASAVRVQETQYF

J: TRBJ1-5
D: .
V: TRBV6-5
size: once
DNA: TGTGCCAGCAGCAATAGTCAGCCCCAGCATTTT
CDR3: CASSNSQPQHF

J: TRBJ1-4
D: TRBD1
V: TRBV5-6
size: .
DNA: TGTGCCAGCAGCACCTCCGGGACAGGGGCTGAAAAACTGTTTTTT
CDR3: CASSTSGTGAEKLFF

J: TRBJ1-1
D: .
V: TRBV5-6
size: .
DNA: TGTGCCAGCAAGAGACAGTACACTGAAGCTTTCTTT
CDR3: CASKRQYTEAFF

J: TRBJ1-3
D: TRBD1
V: TRBV20-1
size: few
DNA: TGCAGTGCCAGTACGACAGGGGGCTCTGGAAACACCATATATTTT
CDR3: CSASTTGGSGNTIYF

J: TRBJ1-5
D: .
V: TRBV30
size: few
DNA: TGTGCCTGGAGTTCAGGGGCGGGAGGAGCTTATAGCAATCAGCCCCAGCATTTT
CDR3: CAWSSGAGGAYSNQPQHF

J: TRBJ1-2
D: .
V: TRBV10-3
size: .
DNA: TGTGCCATCAGTCAGGGACTGACTTTTTATGGCTACACCTTC
CDR3: CAISQGLTFYGYTF

J: TRBJ1-2
D: TRBD1
V: TRBV6-2/TRBV6-3
size: .
DNA: TGTGCCAGCAGTTACGGGGGGCGACAGGGGCTTGTCTATGGCTACACCTTC
CDR3: CASSYGGRQGLVYGYTF

J: TRBJ2-1
D: .
V: TRBV2
size: .
DNA: TGTGCCAGCAGTGAGACAGGCCTGGCCTACACGTATGAGCAGTTCTTC
CDR3: CASSETGLAYTYEQFF

J: TRBJ2-1
D: TRBD2
V: TRBV4-3
size: .
DNA: TGCGCCAGCAGCCCAGCAAACCTAGCGGGGGGAAGCTCCTACAATGAGCAGTTCTTC
CDR3: CASSPANLAGGSSYNEQFF